The 32 T cell receptor beta chains given below trace back to one sample, sequenced in a study of OX40 agonist ivuxolimab in advanced cancers. Produced via immunoSEQ multiplex PCR; TCRdb's table is partial and in-frame only. The data hold tens of thousands of clones, with 83% observed a single time. The sequences come from CD4+ or CD8+ T cells sorted from blood, collected in a trial of the OX40 agonist ivuxolimab. The receptor source for this set is an adult with an advanced solid tumor such as melanoma, head and neck, liver or kidney cancer.

The V call is TRBV29-1, the J call TRBJ2-7; 9 nucleotides line up with TRBD2. The germline V gene has CDR1 SQVTM and CDR2 ANQGSEA. V dropped 5 bases and J dropped 1; count of bases not matched to a gene: 0. The CDR3 covers 12 residues. CDR3 coding DNA: TGCAGCGTTAGCGGGGGGTCCTACGAGCAGTACTTC. This encodes CSVSGGSYEQYF.

The V gene is TRBV7-3, the J gene TRBJ2-7; D is perhaps TRBD2 (6 bases). Trimming pared 3 bases from V and 6 bases from J, leaving 12 bases between. CDR1 and CDR2 from the germline V gene are SGHTA and FQGTGA. The CDR3 loop spans 13 amino acids. This CDR3 is CASSFYGTFEQYF. The CDR3 DNA follows: TGTGCCAGCAGCTTTTACGGGACTTTCGAGCAGTACTTC.

The V and J genes are TRBV19 and TRBJ2-2; either TRBD1 or TRBD2 may fit D (6 bases each). The CDR3 is 15 amino acids. The V end lost 3 bases, the J end lost 6 bases, and 14 bases lay between the germline ends. Germline CDR1 LNHDA, CDR2 SQIVND (reference sequence). The CDR3 sequence is CASSIKQGLAGELFF. CDR3 DNA: TGTGCCAGTAGTATTAAACAGGGACTTGCCGGGGAGCTGTTTTTT.

The chain employs TRBV6-5 and TRBJ2-7, with D perhaps matching TRBD1 or TRBD2 (5 bases each). V shed 4 bases and J shed 3 bases, with 19 bases lying between them. Germline CDR1 reads MNHEY; CDR2 reads SVGAGI. The CDR3 is 16 residues long. The CDR3 sequence: CASSSRGGTGYYEQYF. The CDR3 DNA follows: TGTGCCAGCAGTTCCCGAGGTGGGACGGGGTACTACGAGCAGTACTTC.

This clone was seen only once. The chain recombines TRBV5-4 with TRBJ2-3, with 7 positions matching TRBD2. There are 16 residues in the CDR3. CDR1 and CDR2 (germline): SGHNT, YYREEE (reference sequence). V shed 4 bases and J 2 bases; nucleotides not matched to a gene: 10. The CDR3 region has the DNA TGTGCCAGCAGCATTCCGACTAGCCGGTCCACAGATACGCAGTATTTT. Amino acids: CASSIPTSRSTDTQYF. Together with reference TRBV5-4 and TRBJ2-3, the CDR3 gives the full variable domain: ETGVTQSPTHLIKTRGQQVTLRCSSQSGHNTVSWYQQALGQGPQFIFQYYREEENGRGNFPPRFSGLQFPNYSSELNVNALELDDSALYLCASSIPTSRSTDTQYFGPGTRLTVL.

This chain links TRBV7-2 with TRBJ2-1; maybe TRBD2 (6 bases). Trimming cost V 5 bases and J 0 bases, with 14 bases left between them. The germline CDR1 and CDR2 sequences are SGHTA and FQGNSA. This CDR3 spans 16 amino acids. The CDR3 nucleotides read TGTGCCAGCAGCCTACAAGCGGGTTACTCCTACAATGAGCAGTTCTTC. Its translation is CASSLQAGYSYNEQFF. Full variable domain (missing parts from reference TRBV7-2 and TRBJ2-1): GAGVSQSPSNKVTEKGKDVELRCDPISGHTALYWYRQSLGQGLEFLIYFQGNSAPDKSGLPSDRFSAERTGGSVSTLTIQRTQQEDSAVYLCASSLQAGYSYNEQFFGPGTRLTVL.

This chain connects TRBV11-2 to TRBJ2-1; D gene unclear. V shed 0 bases and J shed 6 bases, with 9 bases lying between them. The CDR3 totals 14 residues. Germline CDR1 and CDR2: SGHAT and FQNNGV. CDR3 nucleotide sequence: TGTGCCAGCAGCTTAGAACCCTCCGGCAATGAGCAGTTCTTC. Translating it yields CASSLEPSGNEQFF.

This rearrangement joins TRBV9 to TRBJ1-1; 7 bases align to TRBD1. Per the germline V gene, CDR1 is SGDLS and CDR2 is YYNGEE. J gave up 8 bases and V 0 bases, and 4 bases lay outside the gene matches. The CDR3 is 13 amino acids. This chain's CDR3 is CASSVEGASEAFF. The CDR3 DNA follows: TGTGCCAGCAGCGTAGAGGGGGCTTCGGAAGCTTTCTTT.

This chain uses TRBV10-1 with TRBJ1-6; D remains unclear. Trimming removed 3 bases from V and 7 bases from J, with 13 bases in between. Germline CDR1 is WNHNN and CDR2 is SYGVQD (reference sequence). The CDR3 sequence is 15 residues long. The CDR3 region is CASSEVAGKNSPLHF. The CDR3 nucleotides are TGCGCCAGCAGTGAAGTGGCAGGCAAAAATTCACCCCTCCACTTT.

This chain links TRBV29-1 with TRBJ2-1, with unresolved D. Germline CDR1 reads SQVTM; CDR2 reads ANQGSEA. The CDR3 contains 11 residues. With 8 bases removed from V and 8 bases from J, the gap between germline ends came to 13 bases. For the CDR3, the DNA is TGCAGCTCCGTTTCGGTCGATGAGCAGTTCTTC. It yields the protein CSSVSVDEQFF.

This clone appeared a few times. Here the CDR3 DNA reads TGCGCCAGCAGCTTGCTGAGGGAACCGTTGGTGCTGTTTTTT. Protein: CASSLLREPLVLFF. This chain connects TRBV5-1 to TRBJ1-4; no reliable D call. This CDR3 is built from 14 residues. V lost 1 base, J lost 14 bases, and 18 bases lay in between. Germline V gene data show CDR1 as SGHRS and CDR2 as YFSETQ. Full variable domain (remainder filled in from reference TRBV5-1 and TRBJ1-4): KAGVTQTPRYLIKTRGQQVTLSCSPISGHRSVSWYQQTPGQGLQFLFEYFSETQRNKGNFPGRFSGRQFSNSRSEMNVSTLELGDSALYLCASSLLREPLVLFFGSGTQLSVL.

The CDR3 here is CASSRLAGAYEQYF. The CDR3 bases are TGTGCCAGCAGTCGGTTAGCGGGTGCCTACGAGCAGTACTTC. The V and J genes are TRBV27 and TRBJ2-7; 7 bases line up with TRBD2. Losses at the gene ends were 5 bases for V and 2 bases for J; bases not matched to a gene: 6. From germline, CDR1 is MNHEY and CDR2 SMNVEV (reference sequence). The CDR3 totals 14 residues.

The chain has TRBV19 and TRBJ2-2; D is undetermined. CDR3 length: 14 residues. Germline V gene lookup returns CDR1 LNHDA and CDR2 SQIVND (reference sequence). V was shortened by 7 bases and J by 11 bases, with 20 bases between the two germline ends. The CDR3: CASTPGTPRRELFF. CDR3 sequence (DNA): TGTGCCAGTACCCCAGGAACCCCCCGTAGAGAGCTGTTTTTT.

The rearrangement uses TRBV7-8 and TRBJ2-6; possibly TRBD1 for D (5 bases). CDR3 length: 17 residues. Trimming removed 8 bases from V and 0 bases from J, with 17 bases in between. The V gene's germline CDR1 is SGHVS and CDR2 FQNEAQ. The CDR3 is CASLWGHGSSGANVLTF. The CDR3 region has the DNA TGTGCCAGCTTATGGGGCCATGGCAGCTCTGGGGCCAACGTCCTGACTTTC.

This clone has a single count. The chain carries TRBV29-1 and TRBJ1-2; D is ambiguous. Germline CDR1 is SQVTM and CDR2 is ANQGSEA. The CDR3 covers 12 residues. V was pared by 5 bases and J by 8 bases, with 15 bases between. Here the CDR3 DNA reads TGCAGCGTTCGAGCCCCCTCCCACGGCTACACCTTC. Residues: CSVRAPSHGYTF.

The gene calls are TRBV7-2 and TRBJ2-7; 7 positions agree with TRBD1. Germline V gene sequence: CDR1 SGHTA, CDR2 FQGNSA. This CDR3 spans 14 amino acids. With V trimmed by 3 bases and J by 3 bases, 5 bases remained unmatched. For the CDR3, the DNA is TGTGCCAGCAGCTTTAAGGGACAGCTCTACGAGCAGTACTTC. Its protein product is CASSFKGQLYEQYF.

The gene calls are TRBV4-2 and TRBJ2-3; the D gene is possibly TRBD2 (6 bases). Trimming took 6 bases from V and 0 from J, leaving 19 bases between them. The CDR3 consists of 17 residues. Looked up from germline, CDR1 is LGHNA and CDR2 is YNFKEQ. The CDR3 sequence is CASSSGIAELSTDTQYF. CDR3 in DNA: TGTGCCAGCAGTTCGGGTATAGCGGAGCTCAGCACAGATACGCAGTATTTT.

This clone was observed a handful of times. The rearrangement links TRBV30 to TRBJ1-1; 7 nucleotides match TRBD1. The V gene end was trimmed by 1 base and the J gene end by 2 bases; junction bases not matched to a gene: 13. The CDR3 has 17 amino acids. The germline gives CDR1 GTSNPN, CDR2 SVGIG (reference sequence). In DNA form, the CDR3 reads TGTGCCTGGAGTGGGGTGAGGGGGCCAGGACGAAACACTGAAGCTTTCTTT. This codes for CAWSGVRGPGRNTEAFF.

This clone was seen a few times. V gene TRBV9 combines with J gene TRBJ1-2, with D perhaps TRBD1 (6 bases). Germline V gene sequence: CDR1 SGDLS, CDR2 YYNGEE. The CDR3 loop spans 14 amino acids. Trimming took off 4 bases at V and 6 bases at J, with 16 bases between the two ends. CDR3 coding DNA: TGTGCCAGCAGCCTACAGGGTCAGAGCCATGGCTACACCTTC. It is translated as CASSLQGQSHGYTF.

The J gene is TRBJ2-3, the V gene TRBV7-9; D is perhaps TRBD1 (8 bases). The germline gives CDR1 SEHNR, CDR2 FQNEAQ (reference sequence). V lost 3 bases and J lost 3, with 19 bases in between. The CDR3 is made up of 17 amino acids. The CDR3 region is CASSFQGAGRETDTQYF. CDR3 coding DNA: TGTGCCAGCAGCTTCCAGGGGGCCGGGCGGGAGACAGATACGCAGTATTTT.

The rearrangement links TRBV2 to TRBJ1-6; 8 bases map to TRBD1. The CDR3 consists of 12 residues. V was pared by 7 bases and J by 8 bases, with 1 base of the junction left unmatched. CDR1 and CDR2 from the germline V gene are SNHLY and FYNNEI. The DNA for the CDR3 is TGTGCCAGCACGGGACAGGATTCACCCCTCCACTTT. Translated: CASTGQDSPLHF.

The chain is built from TRBV6-6 and TRBJ1-5; a weak D match, TRBD1 (6 bases). This CDR3 comprises 16 residues. Germline V gene data show CDR1 as MNHNY and CDR2 as SVGAGI (reference sequence). Trimming stripped 6 bases from V and 0 bases from J, with 15 bases between. The CDR3 is CASRTDRKYSNQPQHF. The CDR3 DNA reads TGTGCCAGCAGAACGGACAGAAAGTATAGCAATCAGCCCCAGCATTTT.

The chain recombines TRBV2 with TRBJ2-1; no definite D call. Germline CDR1 SNHLY, CDR2 FYNNEI. The CDR3 has 14 amino acids. V lost 0 bases to trimming and J lost 11 bases, with 14 bases between them. Here the CDR3 reads CASSEATTSMKQFF. In nucleotides, the CDR3 is TGTGCCAGCAGTGAAGCCACTACTTCAATGAAGCAGTTCTTC.

The CDR3 region is CASSLGREGIRSISQYF. The CDR3 DNA follows: TGCGCCAGCAGCTTGGGCAGGGAAGGGATACGCAGTATTTCGCAGTATTTT. This sequence joins TRBV5-1 and TRBJ2-3, with D possibly being TRBD1 (5 bases). Germline V CDR1 and CDR2: SGHRS, YFSETQ. The V end lost 0 bases, the J end lost 10 bases, and 24 bases lay between the germline ends. This CDR3 region has 17 residues.

Note on this clone: A read error may account for a junction end that differs from germline. This chain links TRBV18 with TRBJ2-3; 8 bases fit TRBD2. Germline V gene sequence: CDR1 KGHSH, CDR2 LQKENI. The CDR3 has 13 amino acids. For the CDR3, the DNA is TGTGCCAGCTCACCTGGACAATACGCAGCGGGAGTCTTC. Its translation: CASSPGQYAAGVF.

This clone appeared a single time. CDR3 in amino acids: CSAPKEGNTEAFF. CDR3 in DNA: TGCAGCGCCCCGAAGGAGGGGAACACTGAAGCTTTCTTT. The genes are TRBV29-1 and TRBJ1-1; D call uncertain. The CDR3 is made up of 13 amino acids. V was trimmed by 7 bases and J by 1 base, leaving 13 bases between them. Germline V gives CDR1 SQVTM, CDR2 ANQGSEA.

The gene calls are TRBV6-1 and TRBJ2-1; 12 nucleotides line up with TRBD2. The junction had 6 bases not matched to a gene; V was cut back by 3 bases and J by 6 bases. Germline values: CDR1 MNHNS, CDR2 SASEGT. There are 16 residues in the CDR3. CDR3 sequence (DNA): TGTGCCAGCAGTGACTGGACTAGCGGGATCGGCAATGAGCAGTTCTTC. It translates to CASSDWTSGIGNEQFF.

This clone was found a few times. This chain joins TRBV5-1 and TRBJ2-1; 8 bases line up with TRBD2. The CDR3 runs to 15 residues. J gave up 5 bases and V 0 bases, and 4 bases lay outside the gene matches. CDR1 SGHRS and CDR2 YFSETQ come from the germline V gene. CDR3 region: CASSLDGRAHNEQFF. The DNA for the CDR3 is TGCGCCAGCAGCTTGGACGGGAGGGCCCACAATGAGCAGTTCTTC.

The chain employs TRBV10-3 and TRBJ1-3; D gene uncertain. The CDR3 has 16 residues. Trimming pared 5 bases from V and 0 bases from J, leaving 14 bases between. The V gene's germline CDR1 is ENHRY and CDR2 SYGVKD. CDR3 in amino acids: CAISFTGPNSGNTIYF. The DNA of the CDR3 is TGTGCCATCAGTTTTACGGGCCCTAACTCTGGAAACACCATATATTTT.

The chain has TRBV2 and TRBJ1-3; D not certain. Germline V lookup: CDR1 SNHLY, CDR2 FYNNEI. Deletions cut 2 bases from V and 0 bases from J, with 8 bases between. The CDR3 is 15 residues long. The CDR3 sequence: CASSEIGRSGNTIYF. DNA of the CDR3: TGTGCCAGCAGTGAAATAGGCCGCTCTGGAAACACCATATATTTT.

This chain connects TRBV29-1 to TRBJ1-3, with no clear D. There are 13 residues in the CDR3. V lost 8 bases and J 1 base, leaving 12 bases between the germline ends. Germline V gene sequence: CDR1 SQVTM, CDR2 ANQGSEA. For the CDR3, the DNA is TGCAGCCTCAATGGGAGTTCTGGAAACACCATATATTTT. Amino acids: CSLNGSSGNTIYF.

The rearrangement uses TRBV7-2 and TRBJ2-3; D is perhaps TRBD2 (6 bases). The CDR3 is made up of 15 amino acids. Germline V CDR1 and CDR2: SGHTA, FQGNSA. Trimming left V 6 bases short and J 4 bases short, with 17 bases between. DNA for the CDR3: TGTGCCAGCAGAAGACGGGGGACCCGCCCAGATACGCAGTATTTT. Residues: CASRRRGTRPDTQYF. Supplemented by reference TRBV7-2 and TRBJ2-3, the full variable domain reads GAGVSQSPSNKVTEKGKDVELRCDPISGHTALYWYRQSLGQGLEFLIYFQGNSAPDKSGLPSDRFSAERTGGSVSTLTIQRTQQEDSAVYLCASRRRGTRPDTQYFGPGTRLTVL.